This T cell receptor beta chain was sequenced in a study of blood T cell repertoires in COVID-19. As for the study in general: The United States, Italy and Spain provided the acute and convalescent COVID-19 samples. PBMCs, B-cell-depleted T cells, or T cells were the source of the cDNA or gDNA that made up the material.

Germline assignment: CDR1 MNHEY and CDR2 SVGAGI. Trimming took 7 bases from V and 1 from J, leaving 14 bases between them. The CDR3 is 14 amino acids. Per the authors' pipeline: How many nucleated cells were present was estimated from reference gene primer amplification. The data were produced by immunoSEQ multiplex PCR, yet TCRdb's version contains in-frame clones alone and is incomplete. D and trimming come from the DNA, and the V and J calls and clone size come from that table. This table holds around 35,000 clones, around 87% found once. This TCR was sampled from a man aged 65 to 79 with acute or convalescent COVID-19. This chain joins TRBV6-5 and TRBJ2-7, with D uncertain. Sequencing was done on a sample of peripheral blood. CDR3 sequence reads: CASNNYGSSYEQYF. CDR3 nucleotides: TGTGCCAGCAATAATTATGGCAGTTCCTACGAGCAGTACTTC.